These 20 T cell receptor beta chains share one sample of origin, sequenced in a study of T-cell reconstitution after alpha-beta-depleted transplantation in children. The library targeted TCRbeta and was prepared with unique molecular identifiers. MiXCR, applied by TCRdb to the PCR reads, yields one record per CDR3 protein. The sample has around 440,000 distinct CDR3 sequences, about a sixth seen once; the top ten hold 29%. Source: PBMCs, mostly from graft donor cells, taken 360 days after TCRalphabeta/CD19-depleted stem cell transplant. Source of these receptors: a boy less than two years old who had a stem cell transplant for Wiskott-Aldrich syndrome, so the T cells may come from the graft donor.

This clonotype was found a few times. This chain connects TRBV2 to TRBJ2-2; TRBD2 agrees at 11 bases. Germline trimming cut 7 bases from V and 4 bases from J; bases unmatched to any gene: 2. CDR1 is SNHLY, CDR2 FYNNEI, per germline. The CDR3 spans 14 residues. The CDR3 DNA is TGTGCCAGCACCGGACTAGCGGGCACCGGGGAGCTGTTTTTT. It yields the protein CASTGLAGTGELFF.

The chain joins TRBV12-3 or TRBV12-4 to TRBJ2-4; no firm D call. CDR3 length: 13 residues. Between the trimmed V and J ends, which lost 7 bases and 4 bases, there was a span of 11 bases. CDR3 sequence (DNA): TGTGCCAGCACTGGCCCTGTAAAAAACATTCAGTACTTC. Protein: CASTGPVKNIQYF.

The chain uses TRBV29-1 and TRBJ2-5; D is ambiguous. Germline loops: CDR1 SQVTM, CDR2 ANQGSEA. The V end was cut by 7 bases, the J end by 2 bases, with 14 bases between. This CDR3 spans 13 amino acids. CDR3: CSALLVWQETQYF. CDR3 sequence (DNA): TGCAGCGCCCTCCTAGTATGGCAAGAGACCCAGTACTTC.

This clonotype was counted only a few times. This chain connects TRBV5-1 to TRBJ2-1; the match to TRBD2 covers 7 bases. This CDR3 region has 13 residues. With 2 bases clipped from V and 8 bases from J, the junction kept 4 bases outside the gene matches. Germline-derived CDR1 and CDR2 are SGHRS and YFSETQ. CDR3 sequence reads: CASSLIAGDEQFF. CDR3 coding DNA: TGCGCCAGCAGCTTAATCGCGGGGGATGAGCAGTTCTTC.

There are a few counts of this clonotype. The rearrangement joins TRBV6-6 to TRBJ2-5; tentatively, D is TRBD1 or TRBD2 (6 bases each). V shed 7 bases and J shed 3 bases, with 9 bases lying between them. Germline V gene lookup returns CDR1 MNHNY and CDR2 SVGAGI (reference sequence). This CDR3 is built from 12 residues. The DNA for the CDR3 is TGTGCCAGCAAGGGGGGCAAAGAGACCCAGTACTTC. Protein: CASKGGKETQYF.

This clonotype was counted a few times. V is TRBV7-9 and J is TRBJ2-5; possibly TRBD2 for D (6 bases). Germline lookup yields CDR1 SEHNR and CDR2 FQNEAQ (reference sequence). This CDR3 is built from 13 residues. V was shortened by 5 bases and J by 6 bases, with 13 bases between the two germline ends. Written as DNA, the CDR3 is TGTGCCAGCAGCCCACGGGACTTCCAGACCCAGTACTTC. Translated: CASSPRDFQTQYF.

This clonotype has more than one count but fewer than ten. The CDR3 coding sequence is TGTGCCAGCAGTTTACGACAGGGAAATTCACCCCTCCACTTT. Protein product: CASSLRQGNSPLHF. V and J are TRBV12-3 or TRBV12-4 and TRBJ1-6, with 7 bases fitting TRBD1. V dropped 2 bases and J dropped 7; count of bases not matched to a gene: 2. CDR3 length: 14 residues.

The chain employs TRBV5-5 and TRBJ2-1; 9 nucleotides align to TRBD2. The ends lost 5 bases at V and 7 bases at J; junction bases unmatched: 10. The CDR3 is 15 amino acids. The germline gives CDR1 SGHKS, CDR2 YYEKEE (reference sequence). The DNA for the CDR3 is TGTGCCAGCAGTATCACTAGCGGGTTGTCTAATGAGCAGTTCTTC. Translation: CASSITSGLSNEQFF.

This clonotype was observed a few times. The chain is built from TRBV5-1 and TRBJ1-2, with D hard to call. Trimming stripped 4 bases from V and 2 bases from J, with 15 bases between. CDR1 and CDR2 (germline): SGHRS, YFSETQ. CDR3 length: 15 amino acids. The CDR3 coding sequence is TGCGCCAGCAGCCAGTCAGCCCACCTAAACTATGGCTACACCTTC. It translates to CASSQSAHLNYGYTF.

This chain connects TRBV30 to TRBJ2-5, with TRBD1 matching over 7 bases. Unmatched junction bases numbered 9, after V lost 4 bases and J lost 1 base. The CDR3 length is 15 residues. From germline, CDR1 is GTSNPN and CDR2 SVGIG (reference sequence). CDR3 region: CAWNRQGRRQETQYF. As DNA, the CDR3 is TGTGCCTGGAATCGACAGGGTAGGCGCCAAGAGACCCAGTACTTC.

The chain combines TRBV29-1 with TRBJ2-5; D is ambiguous. Germline loops: CDR1 SQVTM, CDR2 ANQGSEA. V was pared by 4 bases and J by 5 bases, with 5 bases between. CDR3 length: 10 residues. This chain's CDR3 is CSVGWETQYF. CDR3 sequence (DNA): TGCAGCGTTGGATGGGAGACCCAGTACTTC.

V and J are TRBV4-1 and TRBJ2-3, with 8 positions matching TRBD2. Germline-derived CDR1 and CDR2 are MGHRA and YSYEKL. The CDR3 sequence is 17 residues long. The V gene end was trimmed by 0 bases and the J gene end by 6 bases; junction bases not matched to a gene: 11. The chain's CDR3 is CASSQDLASGPSDTQYF. The CDR3 DNA is TGCGCCAGCAGCCAAGATTTGGCTAGCGGGCCATCCGATACGCAGTATTTT.

In DNA form, the CDR3 reads TGTGCCAGCAGCACCTTACAGGGTTACGAGCAGTACTTC. Encoded protein: CASSTLQGYEQYF. V is TRBV21-1 and J is TRBJ2-7; TRBD1, the D gene given by the table, was not confirmed from the DNA. TRBV21-1 has pseudogene status. This CDR3 spans 13 amino acids.

The table lists this clonotype with a few counts. The chain combines TRBV6-5 with TRBJ1-2, with D possibly TRBD1 on 5 matching bases. The CDR3 runs to 15 residues. Germline V CDR1 and CDR2: MNHEY, SVGAGI. The V gene lost 0 bases and the J gene lost 8 bases, with 16 bases spanning the gap. DNA for the CDR3: TGTGCCAGCAGTTACTCGATAGGGCCAGGGAGCGGCTACACCTTC. This gives the protein CASSYSIGPGSGYTF.

The chain uses TRBV29-1 and TRBJ2-5, with unresolved D. The CDR3 runs 12 residues. Germline CDR1 and CDR2: SQVTM and ANQGSEA. The ends were cut back, 4 bases at V and 7 bases at J, with 13 bases in the middle. CDR3 sequence (DNA): TGCAGCGTTGGTGCGGCTCCGGGGACCCAGTACTTC. It codes for CSVGAAPGTQYF.

This clonotype was seen more than once but under ten times. V usage is TRBV9 and J usage is TRBJ2-7; D might be TRBD1 or TRBD2, each matching 5 bases. The V end was cut by 8 bases, the J end by 4 bases, with 16 bases between. CDR3 length: 13 amino acids. The germline V gene encodes CDR1 SGDLS and CDR2 YYNGEE. CDR3 sequence: CASSRDPGYEQYF. In nucleotides, the CDR3 is TGTGCCAGTAGCAGGGACCCCGGGTACGAGCAGTACTTC.

V usage is TRBV12-3 or TRBV12-4 and J usage is TRBJ2-3; D gene unclear. The CDR3 is 11 amino acids. V was clipped by 6 bases and J by 8 bases, with 9 bases between them. CDR3 DNA: TGTGCCAGCAGCCCTCGTGGTACGCAGTATTTT. Translation gives CASSPRGTQYF.

This clonotype was found once. The germline gene is not matched at one end of the junction; a read error may be the cause. The rearrangement links TRBV5-1 to TRBJ2-1; D call uncertain. CDR1 and CDR2 (germline): SGHRS, YFSETQ. The CDR3 is 16 residues long. The CDR3 sequence is CASSLEAASSCNEQFF. The CDR3, as DNA: TGCGCCAGCAGCTTGGAGGCAGCCAGCTCCTGCAATGAGCAGTTCTTC.

This clonotype was counted at least ten times. This rearrangement joins TRBV11-2 to TRBJ1-2, with TRBD1 as a possible D gene (6 bases). The CDR3 spans 16 residues. From germline, CDR1 is SGHAT and CDR2 FQNNGV. V lost 2 bases and J lost 5, with 18 bases in between. The CDR3 loop reads CASSLPGDLGAYGYTF. The CDR3 region has the DNA TGTGCCAGCAGCTTACCCGGAGACTTGGGGGCTTATGGCTACACCTTC.

The rearrangement joins TRBV5-1 to TRBJ2-7; D is tentatively TRBD1 or TRBD2 (5 bases each). Trimming removed 2 bases from V and 6 bases from J, with 12 bases in between. Germline CDR1 reads SGHRS; CDR2 reads YFSETQ. The length of the CDR3 is 13 residues. The CDR3 region is CASSFRGGVEQYF. CDR3 DNA sequence: TGCGCCAGCAGCTTTCGGGGCGGCGTCGAGCAGTACTTC.